The clone carrying this TCR beta chain has at least ten counts. No antigen is known for it. All donors with ophthalmopathy were recorded as having moderate-to-severe activity, CAS ≥3, NOSPECS ≥4 and a duration under 3 months. This record comes from a study of Graves' ophthalmopathy and Graves' hyperthyroidism. Across the whole study: Sampling took place at initial diagnosis, with peripheral blood obtained before any treatment. Study-wide points: Also, most clonotypes expanded in the thyroid above 0.001 frequency appeared in blood. This model predicted ophthalmopathy progression (sensitivity roughly 71%, specificity about 72%).

The germline V and J ends were trimmed by 7 bases and 1 base, with 11 bases remaining between them. This CDR3 region has 15 residues. Transcripts of RNA were the source for amplifying TCR beta CDR3 regions. RT-PCR was first run with HTBI primers, then multiplex PCR in a second round. From the multiplex PCR reads, TCRdb called clonotypes with MiXCR, one entry per CDR3 protein. The data show about 400,000 distinct CDR3 sequences, roughly 18% seen once. The origin of this receptor is a woman younger than 35 with Graves' ophthalmopathy. The V and J genes are TRBV12-3 or TRBV12-4 and TRBJ2-6, with D tentatively TRBD1 (5 bases). The sample taken for sequencing was peripheral blood. CDR3 nucleotide sequence: TGTGCCAGCATAATCAGGGATTCTGGGGCCAACGTCCTGACTTTC. It translates to CASIIRDSGANVLTF.